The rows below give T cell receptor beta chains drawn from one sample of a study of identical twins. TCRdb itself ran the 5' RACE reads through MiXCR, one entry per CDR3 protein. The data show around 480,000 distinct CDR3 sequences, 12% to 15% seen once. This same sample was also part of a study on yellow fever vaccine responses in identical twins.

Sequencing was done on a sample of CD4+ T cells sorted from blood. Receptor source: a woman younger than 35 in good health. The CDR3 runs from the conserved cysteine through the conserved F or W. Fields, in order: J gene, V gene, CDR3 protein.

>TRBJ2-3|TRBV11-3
CASSLGDRGPADTQYF
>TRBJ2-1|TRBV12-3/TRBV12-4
CASSFNRGQLNEQFF
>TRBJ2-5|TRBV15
CATSREERETQYF
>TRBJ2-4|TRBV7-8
CASSLVAGFQNIQYF
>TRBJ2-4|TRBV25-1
CASSDTGREGDIQYF
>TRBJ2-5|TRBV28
CASSPTSSETQYF
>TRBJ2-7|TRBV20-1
CSARSLAGVLYEQYF
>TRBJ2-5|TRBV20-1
CSARLTGQETQYF
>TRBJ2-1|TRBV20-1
CSARDRGVSGRAGSRNEQFF
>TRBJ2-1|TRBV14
CASSQVFGKSSYNEQFF
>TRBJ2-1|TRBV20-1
CSADWDRGYNEQFF
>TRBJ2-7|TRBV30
CALRRTGSYEQYF
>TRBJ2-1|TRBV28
CASTAGGYNEQFF
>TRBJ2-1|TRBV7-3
CASSSGLAGGQFF
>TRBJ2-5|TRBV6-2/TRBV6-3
CASSYSRETQYF
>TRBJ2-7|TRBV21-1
CASSKAEGQGYEQYF
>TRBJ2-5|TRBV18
CASSPPGVQETQYF
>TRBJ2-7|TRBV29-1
CSVVGGTYEQYF
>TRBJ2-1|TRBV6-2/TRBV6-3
CASRSGGVDEQFF
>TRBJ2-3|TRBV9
CASSLRQGRFTDTQYF
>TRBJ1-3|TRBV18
CASSHRGGDTIYF
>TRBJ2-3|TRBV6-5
CASRYSGRTDTQYF
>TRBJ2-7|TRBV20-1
CSARDLRSGSTYEQYF
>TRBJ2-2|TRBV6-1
CASSRAGTGELFF
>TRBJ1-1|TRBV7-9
CASSQTQGWGNTEAFF
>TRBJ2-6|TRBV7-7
CASSLGSPGGFGANVLTF
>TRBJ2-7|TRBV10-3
CAISESGQGTYEQYF
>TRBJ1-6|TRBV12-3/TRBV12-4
CASRTNLNSPLHF
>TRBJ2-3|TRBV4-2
CASSPKEGPDTQYF
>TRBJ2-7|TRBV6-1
CASRGTGTGDYEQYF
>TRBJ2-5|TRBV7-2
CASSPLTGVGTQYF
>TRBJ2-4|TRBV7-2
CASSSSPGTDIQYF
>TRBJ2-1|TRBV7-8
CASSQKLGLDSNEQFF
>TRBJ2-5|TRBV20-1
CSARDSGEKTQYF
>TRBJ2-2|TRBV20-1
CSARFLAGPYTGELFF
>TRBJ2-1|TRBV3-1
CASSFLTTGVYNEQFF
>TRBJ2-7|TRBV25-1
CASSDPGQFYEQYF
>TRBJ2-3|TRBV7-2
CASSLVPLAGGTDTQYF
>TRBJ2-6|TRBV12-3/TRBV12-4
CASSRGSGANVLTF
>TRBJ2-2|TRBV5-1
CASSLYGSNTGELFF
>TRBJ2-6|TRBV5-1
CASSSLQGSGANVLTF
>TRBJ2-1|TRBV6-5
CASSYSSGRGYNEQFF
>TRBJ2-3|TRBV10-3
CAINPSGGGTQYF
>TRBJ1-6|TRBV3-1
CASSLEDRGRYSPLHF
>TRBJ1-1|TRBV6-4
CASSDSRLIGQGANTEAFF
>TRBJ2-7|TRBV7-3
CASSLIPGQGTGEQYF
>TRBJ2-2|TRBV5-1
CASSRTRRNTGELFF
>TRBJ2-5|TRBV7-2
CASRSDLGPETQYF
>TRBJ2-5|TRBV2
CASSEGLSLTQETQYF
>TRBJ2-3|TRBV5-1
CASNSGGGTDTQYF
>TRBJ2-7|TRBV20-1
CSAVPSGRLSEQYF
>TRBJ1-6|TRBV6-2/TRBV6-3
CASRDRGHSPLHF
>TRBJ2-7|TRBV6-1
CASSRTPTYEQYF